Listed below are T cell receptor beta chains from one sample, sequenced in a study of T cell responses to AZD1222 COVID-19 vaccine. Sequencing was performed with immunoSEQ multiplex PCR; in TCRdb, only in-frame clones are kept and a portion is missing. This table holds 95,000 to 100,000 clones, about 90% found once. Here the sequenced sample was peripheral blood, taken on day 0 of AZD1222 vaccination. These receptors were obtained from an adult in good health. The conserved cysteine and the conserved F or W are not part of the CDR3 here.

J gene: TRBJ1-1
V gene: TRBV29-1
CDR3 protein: SAQMGGNTEAF

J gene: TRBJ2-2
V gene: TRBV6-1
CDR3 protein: ASSEGVNTGELF

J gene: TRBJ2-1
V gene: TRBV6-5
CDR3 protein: ASAWERLKQF

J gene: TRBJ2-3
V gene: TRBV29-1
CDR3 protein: SVEITGTDTQY

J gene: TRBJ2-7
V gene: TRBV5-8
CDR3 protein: ASSLTGFAYEQY

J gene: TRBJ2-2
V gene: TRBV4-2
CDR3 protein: ASSHQREDRTGELF

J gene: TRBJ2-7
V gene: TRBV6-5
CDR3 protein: ASSYSDRVYEQY

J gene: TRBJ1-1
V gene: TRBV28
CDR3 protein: ASRGVGTEAF

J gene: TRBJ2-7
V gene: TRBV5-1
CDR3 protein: ASSKVTGGPSYEQY

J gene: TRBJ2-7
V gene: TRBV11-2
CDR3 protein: ASRTQTPTYEQY

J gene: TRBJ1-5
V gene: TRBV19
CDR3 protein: ATQEVSNQPQH

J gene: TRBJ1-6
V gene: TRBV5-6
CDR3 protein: ASSRRGVGEGRNSPLH

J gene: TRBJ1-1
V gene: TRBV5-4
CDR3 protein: ASSLTPANTEAF

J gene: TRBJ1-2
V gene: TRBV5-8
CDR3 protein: ASSYGTGTGISYGYT

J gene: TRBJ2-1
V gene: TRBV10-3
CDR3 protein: AISETSSYNEQF

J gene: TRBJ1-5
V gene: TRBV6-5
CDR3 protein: ATLGYSNQPQH

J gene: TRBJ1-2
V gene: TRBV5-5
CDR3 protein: ASSLGGSNYGYT

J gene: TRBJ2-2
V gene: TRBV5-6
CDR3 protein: ASSLSGGTNTGELF

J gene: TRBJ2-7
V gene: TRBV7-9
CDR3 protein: ASSWKTSGSSYEQY

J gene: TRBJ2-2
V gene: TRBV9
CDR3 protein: ASSGGLAGWSNTGELF

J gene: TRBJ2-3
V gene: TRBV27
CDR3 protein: ASSLVGGGTQY

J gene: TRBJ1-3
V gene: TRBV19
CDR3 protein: ASSEQGDGNTIY

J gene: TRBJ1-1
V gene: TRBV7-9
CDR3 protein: ASSLADGEAF

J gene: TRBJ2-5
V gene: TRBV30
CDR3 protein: AWRYRGEETQY

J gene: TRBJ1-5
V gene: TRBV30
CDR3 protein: AWTEGAGFQPQH

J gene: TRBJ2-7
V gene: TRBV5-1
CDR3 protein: ASSFSQREETYEQY

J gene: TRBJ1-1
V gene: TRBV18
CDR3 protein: ASSPSTLSTEAF

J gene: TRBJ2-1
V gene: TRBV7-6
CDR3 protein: ASSVGTSGSYNEQF

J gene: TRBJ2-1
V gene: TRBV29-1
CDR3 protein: SAARLAEYNEQF

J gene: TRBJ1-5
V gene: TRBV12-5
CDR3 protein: ASGLAQGYSNQPQH

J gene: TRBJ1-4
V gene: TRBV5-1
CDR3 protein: ASSPQGINWEKLF

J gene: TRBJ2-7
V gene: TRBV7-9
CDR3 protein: ASSPLQGGATYEQY

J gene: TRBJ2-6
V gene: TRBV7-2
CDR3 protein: ASSLVGDGANVLT

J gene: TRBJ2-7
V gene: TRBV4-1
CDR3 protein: ASSQAGYEQY

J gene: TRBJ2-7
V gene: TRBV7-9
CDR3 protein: ASSLPKAGAPSYEQY

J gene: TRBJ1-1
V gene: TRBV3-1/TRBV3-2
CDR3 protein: ASSQDFGTGRGTEAF

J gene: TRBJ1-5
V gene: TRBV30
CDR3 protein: AWSFKDREFNPQH

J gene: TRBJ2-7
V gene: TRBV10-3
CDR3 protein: AISEDMLRGVEY

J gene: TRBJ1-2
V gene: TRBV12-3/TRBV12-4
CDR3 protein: ASLGFEGYT

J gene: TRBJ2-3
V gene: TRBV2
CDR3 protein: ALGPQY

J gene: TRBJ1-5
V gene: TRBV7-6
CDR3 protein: ASSSRQGLEQPQH

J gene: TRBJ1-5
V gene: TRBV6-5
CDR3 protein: ASLMGARQPQH

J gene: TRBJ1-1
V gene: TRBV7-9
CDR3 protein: ASMSDRENTEAF

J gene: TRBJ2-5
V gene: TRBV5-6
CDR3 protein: ASSLAEWRGAVETQY

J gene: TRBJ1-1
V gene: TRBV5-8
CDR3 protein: ASSRGGEGQMHTEAF